This entry is about one T cell receptor (beta chain). This specimen comes from a study of blood T cell repertoires in COVID-19. Background on the study: Acute and convalescent COVID-19 specimens originated in the United States, Italy and Spain. T cells, B-cell-depleted T cells, or PBMCs supplied cDNA or gDNA.

How the authors handled the data: Estimation of nucleated cell counts was performed using reference gene primer amplification. The data were produced by immunoSEQ multiplex PCR, yet TCRdb's version contains in-frame clones alone and is incomplete. From that table come the V and J calls and clone size; the DNA was used to work out D and trimming. The data contain about 240,000 clones, 75% to 90% of them singletons. Germline V gene data show CDR1 as GTSNPN and CDR2 as SVGIG (reference sequence). With 6 bases clipped from V and 10 bases from J, the junction kept 15 bases outside the gene matches. The CDR3 has 15 residues.

The chain is built from TRBV30 and TRBJ1-4; 9 bases agree with TRBD1. Sequenced material: peripheral blood. The receptor comes from a woman between 55 and 75 years old with active or convalescent COVID-19. DNA for the CDR3: TGTGCCTGCAGGCTGCCGGGACAGGGATCGGGAAAACTGTTTTTT. As protein: CACRLPGQGSGKLFF.